One TCR beta chain is described in this entry. Its antigen is unidentified. This entry comes from a study of T cell repertoires in cytomegalovirus infection. Study as a whole: Selection of CMV epitopes for the study included recently identified HLA-C-restricted and well-studied HLA-B-restricted ones. In public TCR beta signatures, there were indications of both CMV infection and matching HLA type.

CDR1 SGDLS and CDR2 YYNGEE come from the germline V gene. CDR3 length: 14 residues. V was cut by 0 bases and J by 4 bases, with 9 bases left in between. Study-wide findings and caveats: Carriage of CMV together with the relevant HLA was identifiable through cumulative public TCR beta family frequency. It was HLA-C-restricted CMV-specific TCR beta clonotypes that dominated the response ex vivo.

TCRdb redid the calling of the reads with MiXCR, one entry per CDR3 protein. The sample comprises approximately 990,000 distinct CDR3 sequences, roughly 30% of which are singletons, and around an eighth rests with the top ten. This sequence was found in a human donor in good health (CMV status not recorded). Some clones in this sample may be carry-over from other donors' samples. Sequenced material: cultured CD8+ T cells from PBMCs, taken from culture after CMV antigen stimulation. The chain is built from TRBV9 and TRBJ2-3; tentatively, D is TRBD1 or TRBD2 (5 bases each). CDR3 amino acids: CASSVVGTSDTQYF. CDR3 bases: TGTGCCAGCAGCGTAGTAGGGACCTCAGATACGCAGTATTTT.